Shown below are 31 T cell receptor beta chains from a single sample sequenced in a study of T-cell memory formation after mild COVID-19. TCRdb called the 5' RACE reads again in MiXCR, with one record for every CDR3 protein. The data contain just over 400,000 distinct CDR3 sequences, less than 25% of them singletons. Sequencing was performed on PBMCs or a T cell subset sorted from them (not recorded which). The receptor set was obtained from an adult woman who had mild COVID-19 (a few samples of this study predate the infection). Cell type and time point are not known.

This clonotype was detected a few times. V gene TRBV4-1 combines with J gene TRBJ2-2; a possible D gene is TRBD2 (6 bases). CDR3 length equals 18 residues. CDR1 MGHRA and CDR2 YSYEKL come from the germline V gene. V lost 0 bases to trimming and J lost 3 bases, with 17 bases between them. The CDR3 DNA follows: TGCGCCAGCAGCCAAGAAAGATTTCGGGACTTACACACCGGGGAGCTGTTTTTT. Encoded protein: CASSQERFRDLHTGELFF.

The rearrangement joins TRBV12-3 or TRBV12-4 to TRBJ2-1; D unclear. Trimming removed 1 base from V and 10 bases from J, with 14 bases in between. CDR3 length: 14 amino acids. CDR3 residues: CASSLGSTEGEQFF. CDR3 DNA: TGTGCCAGCAGTTTAGGGTCTACGGAAGGGGAGCAGTTCTTC.

The chain recombines TRBV15 with TRBJ2-1; D not certain. V lost 0 bases to trimming and J lost 6 bases, with 9 bases between them. The CDR3 runs to 14 residues. The germline gives CDR1 LNHNV, CDR2 YYDKDF (reference sequence). CDR3 amino acids: CATSRELVGNEQFF. The CDR3 region has the DNA TGTGCCACCAGCAGAGAATTGGTGGGCAATGAGCAGTTCTTC.

J is TRBJ2-1 and V is TRBV12-3 or TRBV12-4; D is undetermined. Between the trimmed V and J ends, which lost 2 bases and 2 bases, there was a span of 10 bases. The CDR3 is 15 residues long. The DNA for the CDR3 is TGTGCCAGCAGTTTATTCAGTGACGCCTACAATGAGCAGTTCTTC. This codes for CASSLFSDAYNEQFF.

The chain combines TRBV5-1 with TRBJ1-1, with a possible D match to TRBD1 (5 bases). Germline-derived CDR1 and CDR2 are SGHRS and YFSETQ. V dropped 1 base and J dropped 3 bases, with 10 bases sitting between them. CDR3 length: 14 amino acids. DNA of the CDR3: TGCGCCAGCAGCTTGAAAGGAGGGGACACTGAAGCTTTCTTT. As protein: CASSLKGGDTEAFF.

This clonotype was counted between two and nine times. The rearrangement joins TRBV6-5 to TRBJ2-1, with D tentatively TRBD2 (6 bases). The CDR3 consists of 12 residues. Germline V gene lookup returns CDR1 MNHEY and CDR2 SVGAGI. V was pared by 7 bases and J by 9 bases, with 13 bases between. The CDR3 nucleotides read TGTGCCAGCATCAGCCTCGGGGGTGAGCAGTTCTTC. Its protein product is CASISLGGEQFF.

The sample holds a few counts of this clonotype. The rearrangement joins TRBV7-8 to TRBJ2-7; 8 bases fit TRBD1. With 6 bases clipped from V and 5 bases from J, the junction kept 12 bases outside the gene matches. CDR3 length: 15 residues. Germline-derived CDR1 and CDR2 are SGHVS and FQNEAQ. CDR3 sequence reads: CASSHPRGLGHEQYF. DNA for the CDR3: TGTGCCAGCAGTCACCCCAGGGGGCTCGGGCACGAGCAGTACTTC.

This chain uses TRBV11-2 with TRBJ2-7; 7 bases match TRBD2. In germline, CDR1 is SGHAT, CDR2 FQNNGV. V was clipped by 1 base and J by 0 bases; unmatched bases: 3. The CDR3 loop spans 15 amino acids. This CDR3 reads CASSLVTGGSYEQYF. DNA of the CDR3: TGTGCCAGCAGCTTAGTGACGGGGGGCTCCTACGAGCAGTACTTC.

The rearrangement joins TRBV6-1 to TRBJ1-1, with 9 bases fitting TRBD1. CDR1 MNHNS and CDR2 SASEGT come from the germline V gene. V was pared by 8 bases and J by 0 bases, with 7 bases of the junction left unmatched. This CDR3 contains 15 residues. CDR3 sequence reads: CASGTGNLVNTEAFF. CDR3 DNA: TGTGCCAGCGGGACAGGGAACTTAGTGAACACTGAAGCTTTCTTT.

In this sample, this clonotype turned up a few times. In DNA form, the CDR3 reads TGTGCCAGCACCCCCAACGCCAGGGGCAACACAGATACGCAGTATTTT. Encoded protein: CASTPNARGNTDTQYF. The chain employs TRBV7-9 and TRBJ2-3; tentatively, D is TRBD1 (6 bases). From germline, CDR1 is SEHNR and CDR2 FQNEAQ (reference sequence). CDR3 size: 16 residues. V lost 7 bases to trimming and J lost 2 bases, with 19 bases between them.

This chain joins TRBV18 and TRBJ1-6, with 7 bases aligning to TRBD1. V was pared by 2 bases and J by 3 bases, with 1 base of the junction left unmatched. Germline V CDR1 and CDR2: KGHSH, LQKENI. This CDR3 contains 15 residues. The CDR3 loop is CASSPGTDYNSPLHF. CDR3 bases: TGTGCCAGCTCACCAGGGACAGACTATAATTCACCCCTCCACTTT. The full variable domain, its missing parts supplied by reference TRBV18 and TRBJ1-6, is NAGVMQNPRHLVRRRGQEARLRCSPMKGHSHVYWYRQLPEEGLKFMVYLQKENIIDESGMPKERFSAEFPKEGPSILRIQQVVRGDSAAYFCASSPGTDYNSPLHFGNGTRLTVT.

The sample holds a few counts of this clonotype. This rearrangement joins TRBV7-9 to TRBJ2-7; D is uncertain. V lost 4 bases and J 1 base, leaving 14 bases between the germline ends. Looked up from germline, CDR1 is SEHNR and CDR2 is FQNEAQ (reference sequence). The CDR3 has 15 residues. CDR3 in amino acids: CASSSAGFQSYEQYF. The CDR3 nucleotides are TGTGCCAGCAGCTCTGCCGGGTTCCAATCCTACGAGCAGTACTTC.

This clonotype was observed a handful of times. This sequence joins TRBV6-2 or TRBV6-3 and TRBJ1-3; tentatively, D is TRBD1 (5 bases). CDR3 length: 20 residues. CDR1 and CDR2 from the germline V gene are MNHEY and SVGEGT. V was trimmed by 2 bases and J by 4 bases, leaving 27 bases between them. The CDR3, as DNA: TGTGCCAGCAGTTACGCCGGGACTCAACTCTACCTACCAACCGGAAACACCATATATTTT. Protein product: CASSYAGTQLYLPTGNTIYF.

This rearrangement joins TRBV30 to TRBJ1-1; perhaps TRBD1 as D (6 bases). Germline values: CDR1 GTSNPN, CDR2 SVGIG (reference sequence). V lost 3 bases and J lost 5, with 19 bases in between. CDR3 length equals 15 residues. The CDR3 nucleotides read TGTGCCTGGAGCGACCTGGGAGGGGGTCAGACTGAAGCTTTCTTT. Translating gives CAWSDLGGGQTEAFF.

The chain combines TRBV5-1 with TRBJ2-1; D perhaps matches TRBD2 (5 bases). This CDR3 comprises 17 residues. CDR1 is SGHRS, CDR2 YFSETQ, per germline. With 5 bases removed from V and 5 bases from J, the gap between germline ends came to 23 bases. The CDR3 nucleotides read TGCGCCAGCAGTGATTCCGGGGAAAGTATCCTGCACAATGAGCAGTTCTTC. Translating it yields CASSDSGESILHNEQFF. The full variable domain, completed using reference TRBV5-1 and TRBJ2-1, is KAGVTQTPRYLIKTRGQQVTLSCSPISGHRSVSWYQQTPGQGLQFLFEYFSETQRNKGNFPGRFSGRQFSNSRSEMNVSTLELGDSALYLCASSDSGESILHNEQFFGPGTRLTVL.

This clonotype was observed at least ten times. The CDR3 coding sequence is TGTGCCAGTACTCGGGATAGCTCCTACAATGAGCAGTTCTTC. Encoded protein: CASTRDSSYNEQFF. The chain has TRBV19 and TRBJ2-1, with D possibly TRBD2 on 5 matching bases. V was shortened by 7 bases and J by 0 bases, with 10 bases between the two germline ends. This CDR3 is 14 amino acids long. CDR1 is LNHDA and CDR2 is SQIVND in the germline V gene (reference sequence).

The chain recombines TRBV4-1 with TRBJ2-5, with D maybe TRBD2 (6 bases). Germline CDR1 is MGHRA and CDR2 is YSYEKL. Trimming removed 0 bases from V and 2 bases from J, with 13 bases in between. The CDR3 is 16 amino acids. The CDR3 nucleotides read TGCGCCAGCAGCCAAGATGGAGGGGCAAGGCAAGAGACCCAGTACTTC. It translates to CASSQDGGARQETQYF.

The V and J genes are TRBV20-1 and TRBJ2-3; D remains unclear. Germline lookup yields CDR1 DFQATT and CDR2 SNEGSKA (reference sequence). CDR3 length: 12 residues. The CDR3 loop reads CSSDHHTDTQYF. As DNA, the CDR3 is TGCAGCTCGGACCACCACACAGATACGCAGTATTTT.

V and J are TRBV3-1 and TRBJ2-1, with 8 bases matching TRBD2. The CDR3 spans 16 residues. CDR1 is LGHDT and CDR2 is YNNKEL in the germline V gene (reference sequence). The V and J ends lost 0 bases and 5 bases, in that order; junction bases with no gene match: 6. The CDR3, as DNA: TGTGCCAGCAGCCAAGAGCGGCTAGCGGGTAACAATGAGCAGTTCTTC. This gives the protein CASSQERLAGNNEQFF.

There are a few counts of this clonotype. CDR3 residues: CASSGRGGYTF. CDR3 nucleotides: TGTGCCAGCAGCGGGAGGGGTGGCTACACCTTC. V gene TRBV12-3 or TRBV12-4 combines with J gene TRBJ1-2, with D tentatively TRBD1 (5 bases). The V gene lost 6 bases and the J gene lost 7 bases, with 9 bases spanning the gap. This CDR3 region has 11 residues.

This clonotype has a handful of counts. The gene calls are TRBV7-8 and TRBJ1-3, with D hard to call. This CDR3 is built from 15 residues. Trimming left V 2 bases short and J 0 bases short, with 8 bases between. Per the germline V gene, CDR1 is SGHVS and CDR2 is FQNEAQ. The CDR3 region is CASSLRDFSGNTIYF. As DNA, the CDR3 is TGTGCCAGCAGCTTAAGGGATTTCTCTGGAAACACCATATATTTT.

The chain has TRBV7-9 and TRBJ2-7; TRBD2 agrees at 7 bases. The length of the CDR3 is 15 residues. Germline CDR1 is SEHNR and CDR2 is FQNEAQ (reference sequence). V was clipped by 1 base and J by 4 bases; unmatched bases: 7. In nucleotides, the CDR3 is TGTGCCAGCAGCTTAGAACCAGCGGGGACTTACGAGCAGTACTTC. This gives the protein CASSLEPAGTYEQYF.

This clonotype was observed a few times. This chain joins TRBV25-1 and TRBJ2-7; possibly TRBD1 for D (6 bases). V dropped 0 bases and J dropped 4 bases, with 16 bases sitting between them. The CDR3 runs to 16 residues. Germline values: CDR1 MGHDK, CDR2 SYGVNS. The chain's CDR3 is CASSEYTSGDEYEQYF. The CDR3 coding sequence is TGTGCCAGCAGTGAATATACGTCAGGGGATGAATACGAGCAGTACTTC.

This clonotype was found a few times. The V gene is TRBV27, the J gene TRBJ2-7; TRBD2 matches 7 bases. V lost 2 bases and J lost 5; bases outside the gene matches: 9. The CDR3 totals 15 residues. Germline CDR1 is MNHEY and CDR2 is SMNVEV (reference sequence). The CDR3 spells CASSLSETSFHEQYF. CDR3 bases: TGTGCCAGCAGTTTAAGTGAGACTAGCTTTCACGAGCAGTACTTC.

The chain uses TRBV4-3 and TRBJ2-1; the match to TRBD2 covers 13 bases. J lost 6 bases, V lost 5 bases, and 4 bases had no gene match. Germline assignment: CDR1 LGHNA and CDR2 YSLEER. The CDR3 contains 15 residues. In DNA form, the CDR3 reads TGCGCCAGCAGCACCGGGACTAGCGGGACCAATGAGCAGTTCTTC. Amino acid sequence: CASSTGTSGTNEQFF.

This clonotype was picked up a small number of times. The chain carries TRBV20-1 and TRBJ2-7; 8 nucleotides line up with TRBD1. Germline-derived CDR1 and CDR2 are DFQATT and SNEGSKA (reference sequence). CDR3 length equals 14 residues. The V segment lost 3 bases and the J segment 1 base; nucleotides outside the gene matches: 5. CDR3 nucleotide sequence: TGCAGTGCTAGTGACAGGGGCAGATCCTACGAGCAGTACTTC. Translated: CSASDRGRSYEQYF.

This chain joins TRBV5-1 and TRBJ2-5; 7 nucleotides line up with TRBD2. The V gene's germline CDR1 is SGHRS and CDR2 YFSETQ. The V segment lost 4 bases and the J segment 5 bases; nucleotides outside the gene matches: 5. The CDR3 has 13 amino acids. The CDR3 region is CASSGAGEETQYF. The DNA of the CDR3 is TGCGCCAGCAGCGGGGCGGGGGAGGAGACCCAGTACTTC.

In this sample, this clonotype turned up a few times. The chain joins TRBV20-1 to TRBJ2-1, with 13 bases matching TRBD2. This CDR3 spans 14 amino acids. The ends lost 5 bases at V and 8 bases at J; junction bases unmatched: 6. Looked up from germline, CDR1 is DFQATT and CDR2 is SNEGSKA (reference sequence). In DNA form, the CDR3 reads TGCAGTGCTGGGACTAGCGGGGTGATGGATGAGCAGTTCTTC. Translated, it gives CSAGTSGVMDEQFF.

The rearrangement joins TRBV3-1 to TRBJ2-7, with TRBD1 identical over 7 bases. CDR1 and CDR2 from the germline V gene are LGHDT and YNNKEL (reference sequence). Trimming cost V 3 bases and J 3 bases; bases outside gene matches: 11. There are 16 residues in the CDR3. CDR3 loop: CASSHLTGSRSYEQYF. The CDR3 coding sequence is TGTGCCAGCAGCCACCTGACAGGGAGTAGAAGCTACGAGCAGTACTTC.

The chain couples TRBV7-9 to TRBJ2-7, with 9 positions matching TRBD1. The CDR3 runs to 15 residues. The trim removed 4 bases at V and 3 bases at J, leaving 7 bases unmatched. Germline V gene lookup returns CDR1 SEHNR and CDR2 FQNEAQ (reference sequence). DNA of the CDR3: TGTGCCAGCAGCTCAGGACAGGGGATGAACTACGAGCAGTACTTC. Amino acids: CASSSGQGMNYEQYF.

This sequence joins TRBV3-1 and TRBJ2-7; D is possibly TRBD1 (6 bases). Trimming shortened V by 1 base and J by 12 bases, and 16 bases separated the two germline ends. The CDR3 covers 13 residues. Germline loops: CDR1 LGHDT, CDR2 YNNKEL (reference sequence). As DNA, the CDR3 is TGTGCCAGCAGCCAAGCTACCACTACAGGGAGGTACTTC. Amino acids: CASSQATTTGRYF.